The next 19 T cell receptor beta chains were all read from a single sample in a study of T cell responses to AZD1222 COVID-19 vaccine. Data came from immunoSEQ multiplex PCR; TCRdb stores just in-frame clones and leaves some out. The sample has 100,000 or so clones; about 90% are singletons. Here the sequenced sample was peripheral blood, taken 28 days after the second AZD1222 dose. These receptors were taken from an adult who received the AZD1222 COVID-19 vaccine.

J is TRBJ2-2 and V is TRBV2; the match to TRBD2 covers 12 bases. CDR1 SNHLY and CDR2 FYNNEI come from the germline V gene. The CDR3 is made up of 16 amino acids. Trimming took 7 bases from V and 6 from J; bases not matched to a gene: 9. The CDR3 DNA is TGTGCCAGCAAAAGACTAGCGGGGGTCAGCTCCGGGGAGCTGTTTTTT. It encodes CASKRLAGVSSGELFF. Complete variable domain (other parts from reference TRBV2 and TRBJ2-2): EPEVTQTPSHQVTQMGQEVILRCVPISNHLYFYWYRQILGQKVEFLVSFYNNEISEKSEIFDDQFSVERPDGSNFTLKIRSTKLEDSAMYFCASKRLAGVSSGELFFGEGSRLTVL.

V gene TRBV28 combines with J gene TRBJ2-6; D is undetermined. V was cut by 5 bases and J by 0 bases, with 8 bases left in between. The CDR3 length is 15 residues. The germline V gene encodes CDR1 MDHEN and CDR2 SYDVKM. CDR3 nucleotide sequence: TGTGCCAGCAGTCCCCACAGCTCTGGGGCCAACGTCCTGACTTTC. The encoded protein is CASSPHSSGANVLTF.

This chain connects TRBV29-1 to TRBJ1-2; 10 bases are shared with TRBD1. Unmatched junction bases numbered 16, after V lost 5 bases and J lost 4 bases. Germline V gives CDR1 SQVTM, CDR2 ANQGSEA. The CDR3 extends over 17 amino acids. The CDR3 loop reads CSVFEGAGTGEFYGYTF. The CDR3 nucleotides are TGCAGCGTTTTTGAGGGGGCTGGGACAGGGGAATTCTATGGCTACACCTTC.

The rearrangement links TRBV7-9 to TRBJ1-2; possibly TRBD1 for D (6 bases). V lost 5 bases, J lost 4 bases, and 17 bases lay in between. The CDR3 runs to 15 residues. Germline assignment: CDR1 SEHNR and CDR2 FQNEAQ (reference sequence). CDR3 sequence reads: CASSVAGARTYGYTF. CDR3 DNA sequence: TGTGCCAGCAGCGTGGCAGGGGCGCGGACCTATGGCTACACCTTC.

This clone occurred once. The rearrangement links TRBV11-2 to TRBJ1-6, with D hard to call. The CDR3 length is 17 residues. Trimming stripped 1 base from V and 0 bases from J, with 10 bases between. Germline assignment: CDR1 SGHAT and CDR2 FQNNGV. For the CDR3, the DNA is TGTGCCAGCAGCTTAGGGAGGTTGAGCTCCTATAATTCACCCCTCCACTTT. Its translation is CASSLGRLSSYNSPLHF.

The chain carries TRBV9 and TRBJ2-7; weak D call: TRBD1 (5 bases). This CDR3 is 14 amino acids long. V was pared by 0 bases and J by 3 bases, with 10 bases between. Germline-derived CDR1 and CDR2 are SGDLS and YYNGEE. The CDR3 region has the DNA TGTGCCAGCAGCGTAGGCGTGGACATCTACGAGCAGTACTTC. Encoded protein: CASSVGVDIYEQYF.

This clone was counted a few times. This chain links TRBV19 with TRBJ1-3, with D unresolved. Germline V gene sequence: CDR1 LNHDA, CDR2 SQIVND (reference sequence). CDR3 length: 15 amino acids. V lost 5 bases and J 1 base, leaving 12 bases between the germline ends. The CDR3 DNA sequence: TGTGCCAGTAGTCACCGGTTCCAGTCTGGAAACACCATATATTTT. Its protein is CASSHRFQSGNTIYF.

This chain connects TRBV7-3 to TRBJ1-2; the D gene is possibly TRBD1 (5 bases). From germline, CDR1 is SGHTA and CDR2 FQGTGA. This CDR3 is 15 amino acids long. Trimming shortened V by 5 bases and J by 7 bases, and 20 bases separated the two germline ends. CDR3 sequence (DNA): TGTGCCAGCAGCCCAAGTTCCGGACATAGGTCTGGCTACACCTTC. Translation gives CASSPSSGHRSGYTF.

V and J are TRBV13 and TRBJ1-1; D might be TRBD1 (6 bases). The CDR3 runs 14 residues. CDR1 is PRHDT, CDR2 FYEKMQ, per germline (reference sequence). V lost 2 bases and J lost 4, with 11 bases in between. The CDR3 bases are TGTGCCAGCAGCTTACCCGACAGGTTCACTGAAGCTTTCTTT. Its protein is CASSLPDRFTEAFF.

The chain links TRBV6-5 to TRBJ1-3; D gene ambiguous. Looked up from germline, CDR1 is MNHEY and CDR2 is SVGAGI. This CDR3 region has 16 residues. V gave up 4 bases and J gave up 0 bases, with 13 bases separating them. CDR3 nucleotide sequence: TGTGCCAGCAGTTCCGGACGGATTCACTCTGGAAACACCATATATTTT. Its protein product is CASSSGRIHSGNTIYF.

This clone was picked up a small number of times. The rearrangement links TRBV6-5 to TRBJ2-5; D is perhaps TRBD2 (5 bases). Germline CDR1 and CDR2: MNHEY and SVGAGI. This CDR3 has 14 amino acids. V lost 2 bases to trimming and J lost 4 bases, with 11 bases between them. The CDR3 spells CASSYGHGGETQYF. Here the CDR3 DNA reads TGTGCCAGCAGTTACGGTCACGGAGGAGAGACCCAGTACTTC.

The gene calls are TRBV2 and TRBJ2-1, with unresolved D. Germline-derived CDR1 and CDR2 are SNHLY and FYNNEI. Trimming took off 6 bases at V and 6 bases at J, with 12 bases between the two ends. The CDR3 length is 13 residues. The CDR3 DNA follows: TGTGCCAGCAGCCCGGATTGGGGCAATGAGCAGTTCTTC. Its translation is CASSPDWGNEQFF.

V gene TRBV4-1 combines with J gene TRBJ1-4; D is perhaps TRBD1 (6 bases). V was trimmed by 0 bases and J by 4 bases, leaving 15 bases between them. Germline CDR1 and CDR2: MGHRA and YSYEKL. This CDR3 has 17 amino acids. Here the CDR3 reads CASSQEALRGGNEKLFF. CDR3 in DNA: TGCGCCAGCAGCCAAGAGGCCTTAAGAGGGGGTAATGAAAAACTGTTTTTT.

The rearrangement joins TRBV19 to TRBJ1-2, with D possibly TRBD1 on 5 matching bases. The V end lost 4 bases, the J end lost 0 bases, and 12 bases lay between the germline ends. In germline, CDR1 is LNHDA, CDR2 SQIVND (reference sequence). The CDR3 runs 15 residues. The CDR3 spells CASSRQQEANYGYTF. The DNA for the CDR3 is TGTGCCAGTAGTAGACAACAGGAAGCTAACTATGGCTACACCTTC.

The V call is TRBV19, the J call TRBJ2-7; 7 nucleotides match TRBD2. The germline V gene encodes CDR1 LNHDA and CDR2 SQIVND (reference sequence). The CDR3 runs 17 residues. With 5 bases clipped from V and 3 bases from J, the junction kept 16 bases outside the gene matches. The CDR3: CASSSAGSGRGFYEQYF. In DNA form, the CDR3 reads TGTGCCAGTAGTTCCGCCGGGTCAGGGCGGGGGTTCTACGAGCAGTACTTC.

This clone was detected only a few times. V and J are TRBV14 and TRBJ1-6; D might be TRBD1 (6 bases). The CDR3 totals 14 residues. Germline V gene lookup returns CDR1 SGHDN and CDR2 FVKESK. Deletions cut 7 bases from V and 4 bases from J, with 11 bases between. The CDR3 spells CASMSGDYNSPLHF. CDR3 coding DNA: TGTGCCAGCATGTCAGGGGATTATAATTCACCCCTCCACTTT.

J is TRBJ1-2 and V is TRBV9; no definite D call. The CDR3 is 14 residues long. Trimming left V 1 base short and J 3 bases short, with 10 bases between. CDR1 is SGDLS, CDR2 YYNGEE, per germline. CDR3 sequence reads: CASSVTESDYGYTF. DNA of the CDR3: TGTGCCAGCAGCGTAACGGAGAGCGACTATGGCTACACCTTC.

This clone has only a few counts. This chain connects TRBV18 to TRBJ2-5; tentative D call: TRBD1 (6 bases). The V gene lost 3 bases and the J gene lost 2 bases, with 10 bases spanning the gap. Germline CDR1 and CDR2: KGHSH and LQKENI. The CDR3 totals 14 residues. As DNA, the CDR3 is TGTGCCAGCTCACCGTGGACAGAGCAAGAGACCCAGTACTTC. Its protein product is CASSPWTEQETQYF.

This chain connects TRBV9 to TRBJ1-4; D remains unclear. Germline loops: CDR1 SGDLS, CDR2 YYNGEE. The CDR3 consists of 16 residues. V shed 0 bases and J shed 7 bases, with 16 bases lying between them. In DNA form, the CDR3 reads TGTGCCAGCAGCGTAGGGTTTGGGTTCTTGGGTGAAAAACTGTTTTTT. This gives the protein CASSVGFGFLGEKLFF.